The next 25 T cell receptor beta chains were all read from a single sample in a study of response to subunit inactivated influenza vaccine. Via MiXCR, TCRdb re-called the RT-PCR reads, giving one row per CDR3 protein. The sample lists 450,000 to 600,000 distinct CDR3 sequences, more than 7% occurring once. Sequenced material: PBMCs from blood, taken less than 30 months after vaccination. These receptors originate from a man aged 50-75 years who received an inactivated influenza vaccine.

The genes are TRBV14 and TRBJ2-2; D might be TRBD2 (6 bases). Germline CDR1 SGHDN, CDR2 FVKESK. Trimming left V 5 bases short and J 5 bases short, with 18 bases between. The CDR3 sequence is 16 residues long. DNA for the CDR3: TGTGCCAGCAGCGATACTATTAGCGGTTCGACCGGGGAGCTGTTTTTT. This codes for CASSDTISGSTGELFF.

This clonotype was detected many times. V is TRBV2 and J is TRBJ1-5; D not certain. V was cut by 6 bases and J by 9 bases, with 12 bases left in between. CDR1 and CDR2 from the germline V gene are SNHLY and FYNNEI. There are 12 residues in the CDR3. The CDR3 sequence is CASSELGRPQHF. The CDR3 DNA follows: TGTGCCAGCAGCGAACTAGGGAGGCCCCAGCATTTT.

For this clonotype: One end of the junction is discordant with germline, which a read error may explain. V usage is TRBV12-3 or TRBV12-4 and J usage is TRBJ2-7; 12 nucleotides line up with TRBD2. The CDR3 has 13 amino acids. CDR3 protein: CASSLRTSGTRDF. DNA for the CDR3: TGTGCCAGCAGTTTGAGGACTAGCGGGACCCGAGACTTC.

The chain has TRBV7-9 and TRBJ2-7, with a tentative D call TRBD2 (5 bases). This CDR3 has 14 residues. Germline CDR1 SEHNR, CDR2 FQNEAQ (reference sequence). V was cut by 4 bases and J by 0 bases, with 10 bases left in between. Here the CDR3 DNA reads TGTGCCAGCAGCTCCCCCGGGGACTCCTACGAGCAGTACTTC. Amino acids: CASSSPGDSYEQYF.

This clonotype was found a few times. The chain combines TRBV16 with TRBJ1-5, with 7 bases lining up with TRBD1. The V gene end was trimmed by 1 base and the J gene end by 6 bases; junction bases not matched to a gene: 6. The germline CDR1 and CDR2 sequences are KGHSY and FQNENV. CDR3 length equals 15 residues. This CDR3 reads CASSQFQGEGQPQHF. The CDR3, as DNA: TGTGCCAGCAGCCAATTCCAGGGGGAGGGTCAGCCCCAGCATTTT.

J is TRBJ1-5 and V is TRBV6-1; D is uncertain. V was shortened by 3 bases and J by 4 bases, with 10 bases between the two germline ends. Germline V gives CDR1 MNHNS, CDR2 SASEGT. This CDR3 comprises 14 residues. For the CDR3, the DNA is TGTGCCAGCAGTGAGCGGGCCACAAATCAGCCCCAGCATTTT. Its translation is CASSERATNQPQHF.

This clonotype appeared many times. This chain links TRBV2 with TRBJ2-1; D not resolved. Germline V gives CDR1 SNHLY, CDR2 FYNNEI. V was pared by 1 base and J by 2 bases, with 9 bases between. This CDR3 has 15 amino acids. CDR3 in DNA: TGTGCCAGCAGTGAAGGCAAGAACACCTACAATGAGCAGTTCTTC. Translation gives CASSEGKNTYNEQFF.

This clonotype was observed at least ten times. This chain connects TRBV7-9 to TRBJ2-1; 11 nucleotides agree with TRBD2. From germline, CDR1 is SEHNR and CDR2 FQNEAQ (reference sequence). V was clipped by 0 bases and J by 15 bases; unmatched bases: 10. The length of the CDR3 is 15 residues. The CDR3, as DNA: TGTGCCAGCAGCTTAGCGGGACTAGCGGTCGGGGGGGCGTTCTTC. This gives the protein CASSLAGLAVGGAFF.

This clonotype was counted ten times or more. The chain couples TRBV29-1 to TRBJ2-4; TRBD1 matches at 8 bases. The trim removed 4 bases at V and 6 bases at J, leaving 2 bases unmatched. Germline CDR1 is SQVTM and CDR2 is ANQGSEA. The CDR3 has 12 amino acids. The CDR3 DNA reads TGCAGCGTTGGTACAGGGGGAAACATTCAGTACTTC. Translating it yields CSVGTGGNIQYF.

Ten or more counts support this clonotype. V and J are TRBV13 and TRBJ2-7, with 8 bases that match TRBD1. Germline assignment: CDR1 PRHDT and CDR2 FYEKMQ (reference sequence). This CDR3 is 14 amino acids long. With V trimmed by 5 bases and J by 6 bases, 9 bases remained unmatched. The CDR3, as DNA: TGTGCCAGCAGCCTAAGGACAGGGAAGGGCGAGCAGTACTTC. Residues: CASSLRTGKGEQYF.

The rearrangement joins TRBV18 to TRBJ2-7; D is ambiguous. CDR1 is KGHSH and CDR2 is LQKENI in the germline V gene. This CDR3 is 12 amino acids long. V lost 0 bases to trimming and J lost 5 bases, with 5 bases between them. CDR3 bases: TGTGCCAGCTCACCACCGGAAGACGAGCAGTACTTC. This codes for CASSPPEDEQYF.

This clonotype showed up just a few times. The chain links TRBV20-1 to TRBJ2-3; D is perhaps TRBD1 (5 bases). V dropped 5 bases and J dropped 2 bases, with 17 bases sitting between them. Germline values: CDR1 DFQATT, CDR2 SNEGSKA (reference sequence). The CDR3 covers 15 residues. Written as DNA, the CDR3 is TGCAGTGCTTCTACGCCACAGGTGAACACAGATACGCAGTATTTT. It specifies CSASTPQVNTDTQYF.

The rearrangement links TRBV5-5 to TRBJ2-7; 9 bases map to TRBD2. The germline V gene has CDR1 SGHKS and CDR2 YYEKEE (reference sequence). V was clipped by 6 bases and J by 4 bases; unmatched bases: 11. The CDR3 spans 15 residues. DNA of the CDR3: TGTGCCAGCACCTGGACCCTAGCGGGGATATACGAGCAGTACTTC. Translation: CASTWTLAGIYEQYF.

This clonotype appeared a few times. The chain uses TRBV3-1 and TRBJ2-4; D unresolved. Germline V gives CDR1 LGHDT, CDR2 YNNKEL (reference sequence). The V gene lost 2 bases and the J gene lost 7 bases, with 21 bases spanning the gap. The CDR3 extends over 17 amino acids. CDR3 sequence reads: CASSQLPGPHYVNIQYF. The DNA of the CDR3 is TGTGCCAGCAGCCAACTCCCAGGCCCCCATTATGTGAACATTCAGTACTTC. The whole variable domain, filled in from reference TRBV3-1 and TRBJ2-4, reads DTAVSQTPKYLVTQMGNDKSIKCEQNLGHDTMYWYKQDSKKFLKIMFSYNNKELIINETVPNRFSPKSPDKAHLNLHINSLELGDSAVYFCASSQLPGPHYVNIQYFGAGTRLSVL.

This clonotype occurred a few times. The chain uses TRBV20-1 and TRBJ2-1; 16 bases agree with TRBD2. V was clipped by 3 bases and J by 5 bases; unmatched bases: 10. Germline V gene sequence: CDR1 DFQATT, CDR2 SNEGSKA (reference sequence). The CDR3 has 18 residues. CDR3 bases: TGCAGTGCTAGGGAGCTTACGGGACTAGCGGGGGGGAACAATGAGCAGTTCTTC. This translates into CSARELTGLAGGNNEQFF.

In this sample, this clonotype turned up many times. The rearrangement links TRBV23-1 to TRBJ2-2; TRBD2 is a possible D gene (5 bases). TRBV23-1 is an ORF, with its function uncertain. Trimming left V 0 bases short and J 4 bases short, with 24 bases between. This CDR3 has 20 amino acids. CDR3 loop: CASSQSVWEIWRRLTGELFF. The DNA of the CDR3 is TGCGCCAGCAGTCAATCGGTATGGGAGATTTGGCGGAGGCTCACCGGGGAGCTGTTTTTT.

This clonotype was detected a few times. The CDR3 is CASSQGQSIGTDTQYF. In nucleotides, the CDR3 is TGTGCCAGCAGCCAAGGGCAAAGTATCGGCACAGATACGCAGTATTTT. This chain uses TRBV3-1 with TRBJ2-3; D gene ambiguous. CDR1 is LGHDT, CDR2 YNNKEL, per germline (reference sequence). The CDR3 contains 16 residues. Trimming cost V 1 base and J 1 base, with 12 bases left between them.

This clonotype was seen a few times. This rearrangement joins TRBV29-1 to TRBJ2-3; TRBD1 might be the D (6 bases). This CDR3 spans 14 amino acids. The germline V and J ends were trimmed by 7 bases and 0 bases, with 14 bases remaining between them. Germline V gives CDR1 SQVTM, CDR2 ANQGSEA. CDR3 nucleotide sequence: TGCAGCGGGAAGACAGGACTTAGCACAGATACGCAGTATTTT. Protein product: CSGKTGLSTDTQYF.

This clonotype was picked up a small number of times. The chain links TRBV7-8 to TRBJ2-2; 7 bases agree with TRBD2. Germline CDR1 SGHVS, CDR2 FQNEAQ. The CDR3 runs 13 residues. Trimming removed 10 bases from V and 4 bases from J; junction bases left unmatched: 6. CDR3 residues: CATSPGGTGELFF. DNA of the CDR3: TGTGCCACCTCGCCGGGGGGCACCGGGGAGCTGTTTTTT.

This clonotype occurred many times. This sequence joins TRBV11-3 and TRBJ2-1, with 7 bases that match TRBD1. The CDR3 runs to 15 residues. With V trimmed by 5 bases and J by 2 bases, 6 bases remained unmatched. The germline V gene encodes CDR1 SGHNT and CDR2 YENEEA. CDR3 sequence reads: CASSPRQGTYNEQFF. CDR3 DNA: TGTGCCAGCAGCCCCCGACAGGGTACCTACAATGAGCAGTTCTTC.

A few counts support this clonotype. The chain uses TRBV3-1 and TRBJ2-3, with D possibly TRBD2 on 6 matching bases. The CDR3 runs to 13 residues. V was pared by 5 bases and J by 5 bases, with 11 bases between. The V gene's germline CDR1 is LGHDT and CDR2 YNNKEL (reference sequence). CDR3 nucleotide sequence: TGTGCCAGCAGCAAAATGGAGGGAGATACGCAGTATTTT. Translation gives CASSKMEGDTQYF.

There are a few counts of this clonotype. V is TRBV11-3 and J is TRBJ2-2; 7 bases match TRBD1. The CDR3 consists of 16 residues. Germline CDR1 and CDR2: SGHNT and YENEEA. After removal of 5 bases from V and 2 bases from J, the junction contained 8 bases not matched to a gene. The CDR3 DNA sequence: TGTGCCAGCAGCCCCACCGGGACAGTTAACACCGGGGAGCTGTTTTTT. It specifies CASSPTGTVNTGELFF.

V and J are TRBV14 and TRBJ2-3; D not certain. The length of the CDR3 is 16 residues. Trimming cost V 2 bases and J 2 bases, with 14 bases left between them. Germline values: CDR1 SGHDN, CDR2 FVKESK. CDR3 amino acids: CASSQLVSSITDTQYF. The CDR3 DNA sequence: TGTGCCAGCAGCCAACTAGTCTCTTCAATCACAGATACGCAGTATTTT.

This clonotype was detected many times. V and J are TRBV6-4 and TRBJ2-7; D gene unclear. Between the trimmed V and J ends, which lost 3 bases and 9 bases, there was a span of 0 bases. CDR3 size: 8 residues. Germline CDR1 is MRHNA and CDR2 is SNTAGT. The CDR3 spells CASSEQYF. The CDR3 bases are TGTGCCAGCAGTGAGCAGTACTTC.

This clonotype was seen more than once but under ten times. V is TRBV28 and J is TRBJ1-5; 9 bases fit TRBD1. Germline V lookup: CDR1 MDHEN, CDR2 SYDVKM. V was pared by 3 bases and J by 6 bases, with 6 bases of the junction left unmatched. The CDR3 has 15 residues. The CDR3 region has the DNA TGTGCCAGCAGTTTCGGGGACAGGGATCGTCAGCCCCAGCATTTT. It translates to CASSFGDRDRQPQHF. Full variable domain (remainder filled in from reference TRBV28 and TRBJ1-5): DVKVTQSSRYLVKRTGEKVFLECVQDMDHENMFWYRQDPGLGLRLIYFSYDVKMKEKGDIPEGYSVSREKKERFSLILESASTNQTSMYLCASSFGDRDRQPQHFGDGTRLSIL.